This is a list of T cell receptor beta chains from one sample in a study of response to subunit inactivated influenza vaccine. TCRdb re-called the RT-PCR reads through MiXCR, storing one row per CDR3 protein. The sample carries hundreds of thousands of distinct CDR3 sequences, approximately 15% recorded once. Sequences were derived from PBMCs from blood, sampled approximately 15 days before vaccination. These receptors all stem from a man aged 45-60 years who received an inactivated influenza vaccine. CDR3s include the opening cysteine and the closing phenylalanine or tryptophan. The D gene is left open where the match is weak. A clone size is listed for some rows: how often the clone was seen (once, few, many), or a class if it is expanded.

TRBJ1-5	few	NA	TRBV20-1	CSARPSNQPQHF	TGCAGTGCGAGGCCAAGCAATCAGCCCCAGCATTTT
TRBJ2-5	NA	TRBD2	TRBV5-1	CASSPPSGETQYF	TGCGCCAGCAGCCCCCCTAGCGGAGAGACCCAGTACTTC
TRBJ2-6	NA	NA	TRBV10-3	CAISPPLSGANVLTF	TGTGCCATCAGTCCCCCCCTATCTGGGGCCAACGTCCTGACTTTC
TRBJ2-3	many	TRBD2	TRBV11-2	CASSLNSGTSGTDTQYF	TGTGCCAGCAGCCTCAACTCGGGGACTAGCGGCACAGATACGCAGTATTTT
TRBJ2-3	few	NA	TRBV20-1	CSASRGGGTDTQYF	TGCAGTGCTAGTAGGGGGGGGGGCACAGATACGCAGTATTTT
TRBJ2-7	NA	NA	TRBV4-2	CASSPNVGTDAYEQYF	TGTGCCAGCAGCCCTAATGTAGGGACTGACGCCTACGAGCAGTACTTC
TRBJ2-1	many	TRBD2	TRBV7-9	CASSSSGRAYNEQFF	TGTGCCAGCAGCAGCAGCGGGAGGGCCTACAATGAGCAGTTCTTC
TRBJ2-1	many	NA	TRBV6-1	CAGGYNEQFF	TGTGCCGGAGGGTACAATGAGCAGTTCTTC
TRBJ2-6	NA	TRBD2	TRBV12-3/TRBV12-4	CASSLVLGLAGDGKYGANVLTF	TGTGCCAGCAGTTTAGTTCTAGGTCTAGCGGGAGACGGGAAATATGGGGCCAACGTCCTGACTTTC
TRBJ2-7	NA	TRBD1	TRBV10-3	CAISELDRGREQYF	TGTGCCATCAGTGAGCTGGACAGGGGGAGGGAGCAGTACTTC
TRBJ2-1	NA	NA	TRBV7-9	CASSLEDRRVSVNEQFF	TGTGCCAGCAGCTTAGAAGACAGGAGGGTCTCTGTCAATGAGCAGTTCTTC
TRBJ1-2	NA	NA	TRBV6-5	CASSYSEDTGGDGYTF	TGTGCCAGCAGTTACTCGGAAGACACAGGAGGGGATGGCTACACCTTC